Below, 32 T cell receptor beta chains from the same sample are listed, as sequenced in a study of TIL therapy for anti-PD-1-resistant metastatic lung cancer. Time point given: pre-treatment sample, taken before nivolumab and TIL therapy. The libraries were made with immunoSEQ v3. TCRdb keeps only in-frame clones here, not all; method: immunoSEQ multiplex PCR. The profile covers tens of thousands of clones, with about two thirds appearing a single time and roughly 7% taken by the ten largest. The material sequenced was blood, taken at baseline. All receptors derive from a person between 25 and 80 years old with non-small cell lung cancer.

V usage is TRBV5-1 and J usage is TRBJ2-3; the D gene is possibly TRBD2 (5 bases). Germline V gene sequence: CDR1 SGHRS, CDR2 YFSETQ. This CDR3 has 16 residues. V shed 0 bases and J shed 0 bases, with 11 bases lying between them. CDR3 DNA: TGCGCCAGCAGCTTGGGGGTAGCGTCTAGCACAGATACGCAGTATTTT. Translating it yields CASSLGVASSTDTQYF.

The rearrangement links TRBV10-1 to TRBJ2-1; the D gene is possibly TRBD2 (6 bases). The CDR3 loop spans 18 amino acids. The ends were cut back, 8 bases at V and 8 bases at J, with 31 bases in the middle. The germline V gene has CDR1 WNHNN and CDR2 SYGVQD (reference sequence). Here the CDR3 reads CASPTRVVLTRGCDEQFF. Written as DNA, the CDR3 is TGCGCCAGCCCGACTCGAGTAGTCCTAACACGGGGGTGTGATGAGCAGTTCTTC.

As regards this clone: Sequence at one end of the junction differs from germline and may be a read error. The gene calls are TRBV18 and TRBJ1-3; maybe TRBD1 (6 bases). CDR3 length: 16 residues. The germline V gene encodes CDR1 KGHSH and CDR2 LQKENI. In DNA, the CDR3 is TGTGCCAGCTCCCCACAGGGAACGAACCGTGGAAACACCATATATTTT. It codes for CASSPQGTNRGNTIYF.

This clone has only a few counts. The V gene is TRBV4-2, the J gene TRBJ2-3, with a possible D match to TRBD2 (5 bases). Looked up from germline, CDR1 is LGHNA and CDR2 is YNFKEQ. The CDR3 length is 15 residues. V was clipped by 3 bases and J by 0 bases, with 10 bases between them. The CDR3 here is CASSHRADSTDTQYF. The CDR3, as DNA: TGTGCCAGCAGCCATAGAGCGGACAGCACAGATACGCAGTATTTT.

This sequence joins TRBV2 and TRBJ1-1; no clear D gene. The CDR3 covers 13 residues. V lost 8 bases, J lost 0 bases, and 10 bases lay in between. In germline, CDR1 is SNHLY, CDR2 FYNNEI. CDR3 sequence (DNA): TGTGCCAGCCTCTCACCTCTGAACACTGAAGCTTTCTTT. Translated, it gives CASLSPLNTEAFF. Variable domain in full (rest from reference TRBV2 and TRBJ1-1): EPEVTQTPSHQVTQMGQEVILRCVPISNHLYFYWYRQILGQKVEFLVSFYNNEISEKSEIFDDQFSVERPDGSNFTLKIRSTKLEDSAMYFCASLSPLNTEAFFGQGTRLTVV.

The rearrangement uses TRBV6-5 and TRBJ1-2; D is undetermined. V was pared by 2 bases and J by 0 bases, with 10 bases between. Germline CDR1 and CDR2: MNHEY and SVGAGI. This CDR3 has 15 amino acids. The CDR3, as DNA: TGTGCCAGCAGTTACCGAGGACGGTCTAACTATGGCTACACCTTC. Amino acids: CASSYRGRSNYGYTF.

In its sample, this clone was seen a few times. This chain uses TRBV6-6 with TRBJ1-2; the D is unclear. This CDR3 is built from 11 residues. Germline-derived CDR1 and CDR2 are MNHNY and SVGAGI (reference sequence). V shed 6 bases and J shed 10 bases, with 12 bases lying between them. CDR3 sequence: CASSVWESYTF. Written as DNA, the CDR3 is TGTGCCAGCAGCGTCTGGGAATCCTACACCTTC.

This clone occurred a few times. The rearrangement joins TRBV7-9 to TRBJ2-1; no clear D gene. Germline V gene data show CDR1 as SEHNR and CDR2 as FQNEAQ (reference sequence). With 4 bases removed from V and 6 bases from J, the gap between germline ends came to 10 bases. This CDR3 has 13 amino acids. The CDR3, as DNA: TGTGCCAGCAGCTGGTGGACCGGCAATGAGCAGTTCTTC. Translated: CASSWWTGNEQFF. Full variable domain (remainder filled in from reference TRBV7-9 and TRBJ2-1): DTGVSQNPRHKITKRGQNVTFRCDPISEHNRLYWYRQTLGQGPEFLTYFQNEAQLEKSRLLSDRFSAERPKGSFSTLEIQRTEQGDSAMYLCASSWWTGNEQFFGPGTRLTVL.

The chain combines TRBV30 with TRBJ1-1; the D is unclear. The germline CDR1 and CDR2 sequences are GTSNPN and SVGIG (reference sequence). The V and J ends lost 0 bases and 7 bases respectively, with 15 bases between them. CDR3 length: 14 residues. This chain's CDR3 is CAWSVSAVWGEAFF. CDR3 in DNA: TGTGCCTGGAGTGTAAGCGCAGTTTGGGGTGAAGCTTTCTTT.

This chain links TRBV6-5 with TRBJ2-1; tentatively, D is TRBD2 (7 bases). This CDR3 contains 15 residues. V lost 7 bases and J 0 bases, leaving 13 bases between the germline ends. CDR1 and CDR2 (germline): MNHEY, SVGAGI. The CDR3 nucleotides are TGTGCCAGCATTTGGAGGGGGGGCTCCTACAATGAGCAGTTCTTC. Its translation is CASIWRGGSYNEQFF.

This clone was seen more than once but under ten times. V is TRBV30 and J is TRBJ1-3; D unclear. Germline V lookup: CDR1 GTSNPN, CDR2 SVGIG (reference sequence). The CDR3 loop spans 14 amino acids. Between the trimmed V and J ends, which lost 0 bases and 4 bases, there was a span of 10 bases. The DNA of the CDR3 is TGTGCCTGGAGTGTATCTGTAGGGGGAAACACCATATATTTT. Its translation: CAWSVSVGGNTIYF.

This rearrangement joins TRBV7-2 to TRBJ2-2, with D tentatively TRBD1 (6 bases). Per germline, CDR1 SGHTA and CDR2 FQGNSA. The germline V and J ends were trimmed by 5 bases and 1 base, with 8 bases remaining between them. The CDR3 consists of 14 residues. The CDR3 DNA reads as TGTGCCAGCAGCCCGGACAGGAACACCGGGGAGCTGTTTTTT. It codes for CASSPDRNTGELFF.

There are a few counts of this clone. This rearrangement joins TRBV2 to TRBJ1-2; 8 bases are shared with TRBD1. Trimming removed 8 bases from V and 4 bases from J; junction bases left unmatched: 9. The CDR3 spans 14 residues. CDR1 is SNHLY and CDR2 is FYNNEI in the germline V gene. DNA of the CDR3: TGTGCCAGCCATCGTCAGGGGGCGTTCTATGGCTACACCTTC. Protein sequence: CASHRQGAFYGYTF.

The chain carries TRBV11-3 and TRBJ2-7; the match to TRBD1 covers 7 bases. Germline-derived CDR1 and CDR2 are SGHNT and YENEEA. The V gene end was trimmed by 3 bases and the J gene end by 0 bases; junction bases not matched to a gene: 8. The CDR3 contains 16 residues. CDR3 loop: CASSFTPGQTSYEQYF. DNA for the CDR3: TGTGCCAGCAGCTTCACCCCGGGACAGACCTCCTACGAGCAGTACTTC.

The rearrangement links TRBV29-1 to TRBJ2-5; 8 bases map to TRBD1. The V gene's germline CDR1 is SQVTM and CDR2 ANQGSEA. Trimming at V came to 6 bases and at J to 5 bases, leaving 11 bases not matched to a gene. The length of the CDR3 is 14 residues. The CDR3 sequence is CSVSSGTGRETQYF. The CDR3 DNA is TGCAGCGTCTCATCCGGGACAGGCAGGGAGACCCAGTACTTC. The whole variable domain, filled in from reference TRBV29-1 and TRBJ2-5, reads SAVISQKPSRDICQRGTSLTIQCQVDSQVTMMFWYRQQPGQSLTLIATANQGSEATYESGFVIDKFPISRPNLTFSTLTVSNMSPEDSSIYLCSVSSGTGRETQYFGPGTRLLVL.

V is TRBV5-1 and J is TRBJ2-6; D unresolved. Germline lookup yields CDR1 SGHRS and CDR2 YFSETQ. V was pared by 0 bases and J by 2 bases, with 3 bases between. This CDR3 has 14 residues. CDR3 region: CASSLDPGANVLTF. CDR3 nucleotides: TGCGCCAGCAGCTTGGACCCTGGGGCCAACGTCCTGACTTTC.

V and J are TRBV28 and TRBJ2-1, with D perhaps assigned TRBD1 or TRBD2 (7 bases each). The CDR3 is made up of 16 amino acids. Per the germline V gene, CDR1 is MDHEN and CDR2 is SYDVKM. The V end was cut by 7 bases, the J end by 2 bases, with 18 bases between. The CDR3 DNA sequence: TGTGCCAGCAAGGAACAACAGGGGAGGGCCTACAATGAGCAGTTCTTC. The encoded protein is CASKEQQGRAYNEQFF.

CDR3 amino acids: CASSMIQGRVGELFF. The CDR3 bases are TGTGCCAGCAGCATGATACAGGGACGGGTCGGGGAGCTGTTTTTT. This chain joins TRBV14 and TRBJ2-2, with D possibly matching TRBD1 (6 bases). The ends were cut back, 5 bases at V and 7 bases at J, with 17 bases in the middle. CDR1 and CDR2 from the germline V gene are SGHDN and FVKESK. This CDR3 spans 15 amino acids.

The chain carries TRBV2 and TRBJ2-2; possible D gene TRBD1, 7 bases. Germline V gives CDR1 SNHLY, CDR2 FYNNEI. V lost 2 bases and J lost 4, with 14 bases in between. This CDR3 comprises 16 residues. In nucleotides, the CDR3 is TGTGCCAGCAGTGAACAGGGCCAGGGGGGCACCGGGGAGCTGTTTTTT. As protein: CASSEQGQGGTGELFF.

The chain combines TRBV11-2 with TRBJ2-1; 7 nucleotides match TRBD2. CDR3 size: 14 residues. Per germline, CDR1 SGHAT and CDR2 FQNNGV. V lost 2 bases and J lost 10; bases outside the gene matches: 8. CDR3: CASSLRLAGGEQFF. The CDR3 DNA sequence: TGTGCCAGCAGCTTACGACTAGCAGGAGGCGAGCAGTTCTTC.

The V and J genes are TRBV7-8 and TRBJ2-7; TRBD1 or TRBD2 may be the D gene (6 bases each). The CDR3 consists of 13 residues. From germline, CDR1 is SGHVS and CDR2 FQNEAQ. V lost 3 bases and J 3 bases, leaving 9 bases between the germline ends. The DNA for the CDR3 is TGTGCCAGCAGCTTCGCGGGACACTACGAGCAGTACTTC. Amino acid sequence: CASSFAGHYEQYF.

This clone was counted between two and nine times. V is TRBV7-8 and J is TRBJ1-1, with D unresolved. In germline, CDR1 is SGHVS, CDR2 FQNEAQ. The CDR3 covers 13 residues. V lost 2 bases to trimming and J lost 2 bases, with 6 bases between them. The chain's CDR3 is CASSLIGNTEAFF. The CDR3, as DNA: TGTGCCAGCAGCTTAATAGGTAACACTGAAGCTTTCTTT.

The V call is TRBV29-1, the J call TRBJ2-2; unclear D gene. Germline CDR1 reads SQVTM; CDR2 reads ANQGSEA. Between the trimmed V and J ends, which lost 7 bases and 0 bases, there was a span of 6 bases. The CDR3 runs to 12 residues. The CDR3 protein is CSGWTNTGELFF. In DNA form, the CDR3 reads TGCAGCGGGTGGACGAACACCGGGGAGCTGTTTTTT.

The chain joins TRBV6-1 to TRBJ2-5; 13 bases fit TRBD2. V lost 11 bases and J lost 5; bases outside the gene matches: 5. There are 13 residues in the CDR3. The germline V gene has CDR1 MNHNS and CDR2 SASEGT. This CDR3 is CAVGLAGVETQYF. The CDR3 DNA reads TGTGCCGTCGGACTAGCGGGAGTCGAGACCCAGTACTTC.

This chain joins TRBV2 and TRBJ2-7; 8 nucleotides agree with TRBD2. Germline V gives CDR1 SNHLY, CDR2 FYNNEI. CDR3 length: 15 amino acids. J gave up 7 bases and V 6 bases, and 14 bases lay outside the gene matches. The CDR3 sequence: CASRADSAGGGEQYF. The CDR3 coding sequence is TGTGCCAGCAGGGCCGATTCGGCGGGCGGGGGGGAGCAGTACTTC. The entire variable domain, with the rest obtained from reference TRBV2 and TRBJ2-7, is as follows: EPEVTQTPSHQVTQMGQEVILRCVPISNHLYFYWYRQILGQKVEFLVSFYNNEISEKSEIFDDQFSVERPDGSNFTLKIRSTKLEDSAMYFCASRADSAGGGEQYFGPGTRLTVT.

In this sample, this clone turned up once. The J gene is TRBJ2-2, the V gene TRBV5-1; 7 positions agree with TRBD2. Germline assignment: CDR1 SGHRS and CDR2 YFSETQ. CDR3 size: 15 residues. V lost 7 bases and J lost 1; bases outside the gene matches: 7. CDR3 sequence (DNA): TGCGCCAGCTCACCTGCGGGAGTGAACACCGGGGAGCTGTTTTTT. Amino acid sequence: CASSPAGVNTGELFF.

The chain carries TRBV6-5 and TRBJ1-4; D not resolved. Germline lookup yields CDR1 MNHEY and CDR2 SVGAGI. The length of the CDR3 is 14 residues. Trimming stripped 6 bases from V and 6 bases from J, with 14 bases between. The CDR3 DNA reads as TGTGCCAGCAGAATGACTGGAGGCGATGAAAAACTGTTTTTT. Its protein is CASRMTGGDEKLFF.

This chain connects TRBV27 to TRBJ2-2; no definite D call. This CDR3 has 11 amino acids. Germline values: CDR1 MNHEY, CDR2 SMNVEV (reference sequence). V lost 7 bases to trimming and J lost 7 bases, with 7 bases between them. The CDR3 region has the DNA TGTGCCAGCACCTCTGACGGGGAGCTGTTTTTT. It yields the protein CASTSDGELFF.

This chain joins TRBV10-3 and TRBJ2-7, with 14 bases matching TRBD2. In germline, CDR1 is ENHRY, CDR2 SYGVKD. V was pared by 11 bases and J by 5 bases, with 5 bases of the junction left unmatched. The CDR3 consists of 13 residues. CDR3 nucleotide sequence: TGTGCCGCTAGGGGACTAGCGGGAGACGAGCAGTACTTC. Its translation is CAARGLAGDEQYF.

The rearrangement joins TRBV9 to TRBJ2-7; the D gene is possibly TRBD2 (6 bases). CDR3 size: 14 residues. V lost 0 bases and J 4 bases, leaving 11 bases between the germline ends. Germline V lookup: CDR1 SGDLS, CDR2 YYNGEE. CDR3 loop: CASSVAFSGYEQYF. CDR3 nucleotide sequence: TGTGCCAGCAGCGTAGCTTTTAGCGGTTACGAGCAGTACTTC.

The gene calls are TRBV30 and TRBJ2-7, with D possibly TRBD1 on 6 matching bases. Per germline, CDR1 GTSNPN and CDR2 SVGIG (reference sequence). Trimming removed 2 bases from V and 0 bases from J, with 8 bases in between. The CDR3 runs to 13 residues. This CDR3 is CAWSQGTSYEQYF. Here the CDR3 DNA reads TGTGCCTGGAGTCAGGGGACCTCCTACGAGCAGTACTTC.

The chain combines TRBV5-4 with TRBJ1-5; D is perhaps TRBD1 (6 bases). V lost 2 bases and J lost 3, with 9 bases in between. This CDR3 is built from 14 residues. Per the germline V gene, CDR1 is SGHNT and CDR2 is YYREEE (reference sequence). The CDR3 DNA reads as TGTGCCAGCAGCTTACAGGGTTACAATCAGCCCCAGCATTTT. Amino acid sequence: CASSLQGYNQPQHF.